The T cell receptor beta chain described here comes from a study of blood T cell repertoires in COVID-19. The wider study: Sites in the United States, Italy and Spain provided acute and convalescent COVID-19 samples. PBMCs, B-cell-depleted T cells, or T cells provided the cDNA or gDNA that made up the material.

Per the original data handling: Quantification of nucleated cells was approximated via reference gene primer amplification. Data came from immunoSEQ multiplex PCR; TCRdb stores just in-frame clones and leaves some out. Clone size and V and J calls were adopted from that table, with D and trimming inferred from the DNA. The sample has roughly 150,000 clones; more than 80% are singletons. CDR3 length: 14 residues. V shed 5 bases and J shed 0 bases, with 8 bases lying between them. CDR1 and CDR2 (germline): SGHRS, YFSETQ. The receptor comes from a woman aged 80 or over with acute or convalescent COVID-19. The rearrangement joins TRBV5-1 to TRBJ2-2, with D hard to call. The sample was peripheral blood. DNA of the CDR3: TGCGCCAGCAGGGCAGTACCGAACACCGGGGAGCTGTTTTTT. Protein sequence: CASRAVPNTGELFF.